Here is one TCR beta chain with its context. The data stem from a study of OX40 agonist ivuxolimab in advanced cancers. As for the study in general: Dose-escalation cases comprised hepatocellular carcinoma, melanoma, renal cell or head and neck cancer. Three patients had partial responses: one hepatocellular carcinoma, two cutaneous melanoma.

The ends were cut back, 3 bases at V and 5 bases at J, with 11 bases in the middle. Germline CDR1 and CDR2: KGHSH and LQKENI. The CDR3 has 13 amino acids. Assay: immunoSEQ multiplex PCR; the TCRdb copy retains only in-frame clones and omits some. The table has about 64,000 clones, around 83% seen once. The chain combines TRBV18 with TRBJ2-7, with a possible D match to TRBD1 (6 bases). The specimen comprised CD4+ or CD8+ T cells sorted from blood, sampled in a trial of the OX40 agonist ivuxolimab. This sequence was found in an adult with an advanced solid tumor such as melanoma, head and neck, liver or kidney cancer. The CDR3 here is CASSPSRQDEQYF. The CDR3 region has the DNA TGTGCCAGCTCACCTTCCCGACAGGACGAGCAGTACTTC. Drawing the rest from reference TRBV18 and TRBJ2-7, the complete variable domain is NAGVMQNPRHLVRRRGQEARLRCSPMKGHSHVYWYRQLPEEGLKFMVYLQKENIIDESGMPKERFSAEFPKEGPSILRIQQVVRGDSAAYFCASSPSRQDEQYFGPGTRLTVT.